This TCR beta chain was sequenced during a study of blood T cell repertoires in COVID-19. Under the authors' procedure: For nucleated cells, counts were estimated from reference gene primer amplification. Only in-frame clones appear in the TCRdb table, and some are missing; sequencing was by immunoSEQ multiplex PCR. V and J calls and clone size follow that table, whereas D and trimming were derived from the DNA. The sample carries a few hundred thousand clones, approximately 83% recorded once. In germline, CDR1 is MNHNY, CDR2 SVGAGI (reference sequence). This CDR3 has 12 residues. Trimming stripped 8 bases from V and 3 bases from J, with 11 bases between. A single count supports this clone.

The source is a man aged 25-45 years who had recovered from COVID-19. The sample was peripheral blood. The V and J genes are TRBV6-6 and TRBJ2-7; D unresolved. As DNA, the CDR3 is TGTGCCAGCGCCCGGGTCAACTACGAGCAGTACTTC. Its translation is CASARVNYEQYF.